The 17 T cell receptor beta chains below all came from one sample that was sequenced in a study of identical twins. A single record per CDR3 protein comes from TCRdb applying MiXCR to the 5' RACE reads. Of some 900,000 distinct CDR3 sequences in the sample, 9% to 15% were seen once. The same sample was also studied in work on yellow fever vaccine responses in identical twins.

The sample taken for sequencing was PBMCs. These receptor sequences come from a woman under 30 in good health.

This clonotype has a handful of counts. This rearrangement joins TRBV27 to TRBJ1-6; TRBD1 might be the D (6 bases). The CDR3 has 15 amino acids. Trimming took off 6 bases at V and 3 bases at J, with 12 bases between the two ends. The germline V gene encodes CDR1 MNHEY and CDR2 SMNVEV (reference sequence). CDR3 nucleotide sequence: TGTGCCAGCAGCGGACAGCCCCTCTATAATTCACCCCTCCACTTT. Translated, it gives CASSGQPLYNSPLHF.

This clonotype was detected a few times. The V call is TRBV20-1, the J call TRBJ2-1; a possible D gene is TRBD2 (6 bases). Germline CDR1 DFQATT, CDR2 SNEGSKA (reference sequence). The CDR3 runs to 15 residues. V lost 0 bases, J lost 6 bases, and 15 bases lay in between. The CDR3 DNA reads TGCAGTGCTAGAGACCTCCTTCGGGGGAGCAATGAGCAGTTCTTC. It encodes CSARDLLRGSNEQFF.

This clonotype was seen at least ten times. The genes are TRBV15 and TRBJ2-3; TRBD1 or TRBD2 may be the D gene (6 bases each). Trimming shortened V by 1 base and J by 5 bases, and 13 bases separated the two germline ends. Germline V gene lookup returns CDR1 LNHNV and CDR2 YYDKDF (reference sequence). The CDR3 has 15 residues. CDR3 amino acids: CATSRATGAIDTQYF. In DNA form, the CDR3 reads TGTGCCACCAGCAGAGCGACGGGGGCCATAGATACGCAGTATTTT. Looking up the rest from reference TRBV15 and TRBJ2-3 gives the full variable domain: DAMVIQNPRYQVTQFGKPVTLSCSQTLNHNVMYWYQQKSSQAPKLLFHYYDKDFNNEADTPDNFQSRRPNTSFCFLDIRSPGLGDTAMYLCATSRATGAIDTQYFGPGTRLTVL.

The CDR3 DNA reads TGTGCCAGTAGTACGACACCGTATAGCAATCAGCCCCAGCATTTT. Protein sequence: CASSTTPYSNQPQHF. V is TRBV19 and J is TRBJ1-5; no clear D. Germline CDR1 LNHDA, CDR2 SQIVND (reference sequence). The CDR3 has 15 amino acids. The V gene lost 4 bases and the J gene lost 0 bases, with 10 bases spanning the gap.

This chain links TRBV11-1 with TRBJ2-7; TRBD1 or TRBD2 may be the D gene (5 bases each). V lost 1 base, J lost 2 bases, and 30 bases lay in between. CDR1 is SGHAT and CDR2 is FQDESV in the germline V gene (reference sequence). The CDR3 loop spans 21 amino acids. CDR3 DNA: TGTGCCAGCAGCTTAGTGGAAAAATTTTCGAAATCCGGGACGGTGGCCTACGAGCAGTACTTC. The encoded protein is CASSLVEKFSKSGTVAYEQYF.

The DNA of the CDR3 is TGTGCCAGCATTGGACGACTAGCGGGAGTTTTGAATGAGCAGTTCTTC. It specifies CASIGRLAGVLNEQFF. The rearrangement joins TRBV2 to TRBJ2-1, with 12 bases lining up with TRBD2. After removal of 7 bases from V and 7 bases from J, the junction contained 11 bases not matched to a gene. The CDR3 has 16 residues. CDR1 and CDR2 from the germline V gene are SNHLY and FYNNEI.

This clonotype was seen ten or more times. The chain employs TRBV5-1 and TRBJ2-3, with TRBD1 identical over 7 bases. This CDR3 is 17 amino acids long. V lost 3 bases to trimming and J lost 3 bases; unmatched junction nucleotides: 13. Germline assignment: CDR1 SGHRS and CDR2 YFSETQ. CDR3 nucleotides: TGCGCCAGCAGCTCATACATTCCGGGACAGCTGACAGATACGCAGTATTTT. Translation: CASSSYIPGQLTDTQYF.

V gene TRBV19 combines with J gene TRBJ2-6; TRBD1 or TRBD2 may be the D gene (5 bases each). The germline V and J ends were trimmed by 4 bases and 0 bases, with 7 bases remaining between them. The CDR3 loop spans 15 amino acids. The V gene's germline CDR1 is LNHDA and CDR2 SQIVND (reference sequence). The CDR3 here is CASSRGTSGANVLTF. The CDR3 DNA follows: TGTGCCAGTAGTAGGGGGACCTCTGGGGCCAACGTCCTGACTTTC. Variable domain in full (rest from reference TRBV19 and TRBJ2-6): DGGITQSPKYLFRKEGQNVTLSCEQNLNHDAMYWYRQDPGQGLRLIYYSQIVNDFQKGDIAEGYSVSREKKESFPLTVTSAQKNPTAFYLCASSRGTSGANVLTFGAGSRLTVL.

The rearrangement joins TRBV20-1 to TRBJ2-1; 9 bases line up with TRBD2. Trimming cost V 0 bases and J 9 bases; bases outside gene matches: 12. The CDR3 contains 16 residues. The germline V gene encodes CDR1 DFQATT and CDR2 SNEGSKA (reference sequence). Here the CDR3 DNA reads TGCAGTGCTAGAGAGCGGACTAGCGCTTGGTGGAGTGAGCAGTTCTTC. This gives the protein CSARERTSAWWSEQFF.

This clonotype appeared a few times. CDR3 protein: CATSSRDSQETQYF. The CDR3 region has the DNA TGTGCCACCAGCAGTAGGGACAGCCAAGAGACCCAGTACTTC. The chain recombines TRBV15 with TRBJ2-5, with 7 bases fitting TRBD1. V shed 3 bases, J shed 1 base, and the junction held 2 bases outside the gene matches. Germline V gene sequence: CDR1 LNHNV, CDR2 YYDKDF (reference sequence). The CDR3 consists of 14 residues.

The V call is TRBV29-1, the J call TRBJ2-1, with TRBD2 identical over 8 bases. Germline V gene lookup returns CDR1 SQVTM and CDR2 ANQGSEA. The CDR3 runs 16 residues. With 7 bases clipped from V and 8 bases from J, the junction kept 19 bases outside the gene matches. CDR3 amino acids: CSGPIAGSSGSDEQFF. CDR3 DNA sequence: TGCAGCGGCCCTATAGCGGGAAGTAGTGGGTCGGATGAGCAGTTCTTC.

This clonotype was observed a handful of times. The gene calls are TRBV21-1 and TRBJ2-4; the table names TRBD1, a call not compared with the DNA. TRBV21-1 is a pseudogene segment. There are 18 residues in the CDR3. The CDR3 DNA sequence: TGTGCCAGCAGCAAAGGGACCTCGGCCAGGGGATTCCAAAACATTCAGTACTTC. Amino acids: CASSKGTSARGFQNIQYF.

The chain couples TRBV20-1 to TRBJ2-3; the match to TRBD1 covers 8 bases. The CDR3 loop spans 14 amino acids. J gave up 5 bases and V 2 bases, and 6 bases lay outside the gene matches. CDR1 DFQATT and CDR2 SNEGSKA come from the germline V gene (reference sequence). The CDR3 region has the DNA TGCAGTGCTAGAATGGCAGGGGGCCGAGATACGCAGTATTTT. It translates to CSARMAGGRDTQYF.

This clonotype was observed a handful of times. V usage is TRBV5-5 and J usage is TRBJ2-4; D remains ambiguous. Trimming shortened V by 4 bases and J by 0 bases, and 8 bases separated the two germline ends. CDR3 length: 14 residues. Per germline, CDR1 SGHKS and CDR2 YYEKEE (reference sequence). CDR3: CASSLPLAKNIQYF. For the CDR3, the DNA is TGTGCCAGCAGCCTCCCATTAGCCAAAAACATTCAGTACTTC.

V usage is TRBV27 and J usage is TRBJ1-4, with D possibly TRBD1 on 5 matching bases. Looked up from germline, CDR1 is MNHEY and CDR2 is SMNVEV (reference sequence). The CDR3 covers 13 residues. The V gene lost 2 bases and the J gene lost 8 bases, with 9 bases spanning the gap. In DNA form, the CDR3 reads TGTGCCAGCAGTTTACTCGGGGGGGAAAAACTGTTTTTT. Amino acids: CASSLLGGEKLFF.

This clonotype was observed a handful of times. A much bigger clone sits one base away, suggesting this may be a read error. The chain links TRBV11-2 to TRBJ2-5; unclear D gene. This CDR3 region has 11 residues. With 5 bases removed from V and 3 bases from J, the gap between germline ends came to 4 bases. CDR1 is SGHAT and CDR2 is FQNNGV in the germline V gene. CDR3: CASSAKETQYF. In DNA, the CDR3 is TGTGCCAGCAGCGCCAAAGAGACCCAGTACTTC.

This clonotype was seen a few times. The V and J genes are TRBV7-9 and TRBJ2-1, with 8 bases aligning to TRBD1. Germline CDR1 SEHNR, CDR2 FQNEAQ (reference sequence). This CDR3 contains 16 residues. With V trimmed by 2 bases and J by 7 bases, 10 bases remained unmatched. DNA for the CDR3: TGTGCCAGCAGCTTAACTACCAGGGGGCCTAGGAATGAGCAGTTCTTC. Translated, it gives CASSLTTRGPRNEQFF.